The source of this TCR beta chain is a study of kidney transplant recipient with SARS-CoV-2 infection. Each CDR3 protein gets one entry after TCRdb re-called the reads with MiXCR. Of 200,000 to 300,000 distinct CDR3 sequences detected, 29% appear once; the ten largest clones hold less than 8.5%. This CDR3 region has 17 residues. V lost 5 bases, J lost 4 bases, and 23 bases lay in between. CDR1 is MNHNS and CDR2 is SASEGT in the germline V gene. On this clonotype itself: A much more abundant neighbour one base away suggests this may be a read error. The conserved phenylalanine or tryptophan normally closing the CDR3 is absent here, so this likely arose from a read error.

This chain connects TRBV6-1 to TRBJ1-2; no reliable D call. This specimen consisted of a blood sample, obtained at baseline and between days 110 and 120 from a kidney transplant recipient. The sequence came from a young adult male patient who had COVID-19 and was a kidney transplant recipient. Some T cells may have come from the graft donor. CDR3 in DNA: TGTGCCAGCAGTCGCGCTGCGGAATGTAGAAAGACCTATGGCTACACCTCC. Translation: CASSRAAECRKTYGYTS.